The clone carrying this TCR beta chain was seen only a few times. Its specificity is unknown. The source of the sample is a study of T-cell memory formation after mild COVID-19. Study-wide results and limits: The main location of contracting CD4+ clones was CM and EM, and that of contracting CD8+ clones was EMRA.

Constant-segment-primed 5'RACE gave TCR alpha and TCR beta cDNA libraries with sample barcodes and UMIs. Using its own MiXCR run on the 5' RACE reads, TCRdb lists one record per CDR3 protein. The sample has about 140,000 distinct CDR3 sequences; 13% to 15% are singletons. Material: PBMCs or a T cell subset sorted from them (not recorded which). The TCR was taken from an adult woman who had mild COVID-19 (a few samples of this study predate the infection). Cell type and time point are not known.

Here the CDR3 DNA reads TGTGCCAGCAGCCCGATAGAATCCATGAACACTGAAGCTTTCTTT. It translates to CASSPIESMNTEAFF. This chain joins TRBV4-2 and TRBJ1-1; D ambiguous. This CDR3 has 15 amino acids. The germline V gene has CDR1 LGHNA and CDR2 YNFKEQ. V was clipped by 4 bases and J by 0 bases, with 12 bases between them.